This passage covers 29 T cell receptor beta chains from one sample sequenced in a study of T cell responses to AZD1222 COVID-19 vaccine. TCRdb's copy holds only in-frame clones and misses some; the assay was immunoSEQ multiplex PCR. The sample holds tens of thousands of clones, around 87% seen once. Material: peripheral blood, obtained on day 0 of AZD1222 vaccination. The receptors were sampled from an adult in good health.

The rearrangement uses TRBV15 and TRBJ2-7; TRBD2 agrees at 7 bases. The CDR3 covers 15 residues. Germline loops: CDR1 LNHNV, CDR2 YYDKDF (reference sequence). With 3 bases clipped from V and 0 bases from J, the junction kept 5 bases outside the gene matches. Here the CDR3 DNA reads TGTGCCACCAGCAGGGGGAGGGTAGACTCCTACGAGCAGTACTTC. It translates to CATSRGRVDSYEQYF.

This chain links TRBV28 with TRBJ2-7, with a tentative D call TRBD1 (6 bases). The CDR3 totals 13 residues. Trimming took off 5 bases at V and 2 bases at J, with 10 bases between the two ends. The germline V gene encodes CDR1 MDHEN and CDR2 SYDVKM. Written as DNA, the CDR3 is TGTGCCAGCAGTAACAGGGAGCCCTACGAGCAGTACTTC. It is translated as CASSNREPYEQYF.

This clone was observed once. The V call is TRBV19, the J call TRBJ1-5; D may be TRBD1 (6 bases). This CDR3 is built from 18 residues. V lost 3 bases and J lost 5, with 23 bases in between. CDR1 is LNHDA, CDR2 SQIVND, per germline (reference sequence). For the CDR3, the DNA is TGTGCCAGTAGTATGGTAAGGACGTTGGGGGGCTCCTATCAGCCCCAGCATTTT. It specifies CASSMVRTLGGSYQPQHF.

The chain recombines TRBV6-6 with TRBJ2-1; TRBD2 aligns across 12 bases. V lost 0 bases, J lost 9 bases, and 6 bases stayed unmatched. There are 16 residues in the CDR3. Germline V gives CDR1 MNHNY, CDR2 SVGAGI (reference sequence). For the CDR3, the DNA is TGTGCCAGCAGTTACTCCCCTAGCGGGGGGGCCAGTGAGCAGTTCTTC. Residues: CASSYSPSGGASEQFF.

The chain combines TRBV15 with TRBJ1-2; D is perhaps TRBD1 (6 bases). This CDR3 comprises 14 residues. Per the germline V gene, CDR1 is LNHNV and CDR2 is YYDKDF (reference sequence). Trimming removed 5 bases at V and 7 bases at J, with 17 bases between. The chain's CDR3 is CATSAGEGGRGYTF. CDR3 nucleotides: TGTGCCACCAGCGCAGGGGAGGGGGGCCGTGGCTACACCTTC.

The V call is TRBV7-2, the J call TRBJ1-1; tentatively, D is TRBD1 (5 bases). Trimming stripped 2 bases from V and 7 bases from J, with 11 bases between. This CDR3 has 13 amino acids. Germline V CDR1 and CDR2: SGHTA, FQGNSA. CDR3 nucleotides: TGTGCCAGCAGCTTACCGCAGGGATATGAAGCTTTCTTT. Its protein is CASSLPQGYEAFF.

This rearrangement joins TRBV6-5 to TRBJ1-5; 10 bases agree with TRBD1. V shed 5 bases and J 6 bases; nucleotides not matched to a gene: 4. The CDR3 has 14 residues. Germline lookup yields CDR1 MNHEY and CDR2 SVGAGI. CDR3 in amino acids: CASSPDRGGQPQHF. The CDR3 DNA is TGTGCCAGCAGTCCGGACAGGGGGGGTCAGCCCCAGCATTTT.

V usage is TRBV7-3 and J usage is TRBJ2-2; no clear D gene. The germline CDR1 and CDR2 sequences are SGHTA and FQGTGA. Trimming removed 0 bases from V and 2 bases from J, with 10 bases in between. The CDR3 totals 16 residues. The CDR3 loop is CASSLTRAKNTGELFF. CDR3 DNA: TGTGCCAGCAGCTTAACGCGCGCAAAAAACACCGGGGAGCTGTTTTTT.

J is TRBJ1-2 and V is TRBV2; 7 nucleotides line up with TRBD1. This CDR3 region has 14 residues. With V trimmed by 4 bases and J by 8 bases, 10 bases remained unmatched. The germline CDR1 and CDR2 sequences are SNHLY and FYNNEI. CDR3 in amino acids: CASSAATGNRGYTF. DNA of the CDR3: TGTGCCAGCAGTGCGGCGACAGGGAATCGAGGCTACACCTTC.

The chain is built from TRBV7-6 and TRBJ2-1, with TRBD2 matching 10 bases. The CDR3 loop spans 16 amino acids. V gave up 0 bases and J gave up 5 bases; unmatched junction bases: 4. Germline assignment: CDR1 SGHVS and CDR2 FNYEAQ. For the CDR3, the DNA is TGTGCCAGCAGCTTAGCGAAGCGGGGGGGTAACAATGAGCAGTTCTTC. It codes for CASSLAKRGGNNEQFF.

In DNA, the CDR3 is TGTGCCAGTAGCACCCCGGGGCCCCGGGAGAACAATCAGCCCCAGCATTTT. Translating it yields CASSTPGPRENNQPQHF. The chain links TRBV19 to TRBJ1-5, with D possibly matching TRBD1 (5 bases). Germline lookup yields CDR1 LNHDA and CDR2 SQIVND (reference sequence). The V gene lost 6 bases and the J gene lost 3 bases, with 21 bases spanning the gap. This CDR3 has 17 amino acids. The variable domain in full, with the rest retrieved from reference TRBV19 and TRBJ1-5, is DGGITQSPKYLFRKEGQNVTLSCEQNLNHDAMYWYRQDPGQGLRLIYYSQIVNDFQKGDIAEGYSVSREKKESFPLTVTSAQKNPTAFYLCASSTPGPRENNQPQHFGDGTRLSIL.

The chain carries TRBV7-3 and TRBJ2-5; D is perhaps TRBD2 (5 bases). V shed 5 bases and J shed 5 bases, with 18 bases lying between them. CDR1 is SGHTA and CDR2 is FQGTGA in the germline V gene. This CDR3 contains 15 residues. The CDR3: CASSRGIIEAETQYF. The CDR3 DNA reads TGTGCCAGCAGCCGGGGAATTATCGAGGCGGAGACCCAGTACTTC.

V is TRBV7-9 and J is TRBJ1-2; 8 bases map to TRBD1. Germline assignment: CDR1 SEHNR and CDR2 FQNEAQ (reference sequence). The trim removed 0 bases at V and 8 bases at J, leaving 8 bases unmatched. This CDR3 comprises 15 residues. This CDR3 is CASSLALGTGGGYTF. The CDR3 nucleotides are TGTGCCAGCAGCTTAGCGCTTGGGACAGGAGGCGGCTACACCTTC.

The V call is TRBV18, the J call TRBJ2-3; maybe TRBD1 (6 bases). The CDR3 is 15 residues long. Trimming stripped 3 bases from V and 4 bases from J, with 14 bases between. CDR1 is KGHSH and CDR2 is LQKENI in the germline V gene. The CDR3 DNA sequence: TGTGCCAGCTCACCTCTGGCAGGGGTGGCAGATACGCAGTATTTT. The encoded protein is CASSPLAGVADTQYF.

This chain's CDR3 is CASSLEYSDKGTEAFF. In nucleotides, the CDR3 is TGTGCCAGCAGCTTAGAGTACAGTGATAAAGGTACTGAAGCTTTCTTT. V and J are TRBV13 and TRBJ1-1; D remains unclear. Per the germline V gene, CDR1 is PRHDT and CDR2 is FYEKMQ (reference sequence). This CDR3 has 16 residues. The V end was cut by 1 base, the J end by 5 bases, with 17 bases between. Full variable domain (rest looked up from reference TRBV13 and TRBJ1-1): AAGVIQSPRHLIKEKRETATLKCYPIPRHDTVYWYQQGPGQDPQFLISFYEKMQSDKGSIPDRFSAQQFSDYHSELNMSSLELGDSALYFCASSLEYSDKGTEAFFGQGTRLTVV.

This chain connects TRBV10-3 to TRBJ1-5; 7 bases match TRBD1. After removal of 6 bases from V and 1 base from J, the junction contained 9 bases not matched to a gene. CDR1 is ENHRY, CDR2 SYGVKD, per germline. The CDR3 covers 16 residues. The CDR3, as DNA: TGTGCCATCAGCCGCGACAGGGTACAAAGCAATCAGCCCCAGCATTTT. Encoded protein: CAISRDRVQSNQPQHF.

This sequence joins TRBV11-2 and TRBJ1-4; D gene unclear. Germline assignment: CDR1 SGHAT and CDR2 FQNNGV. The CDR3 is made up of 15 amino acids. Trimming took off 6 bases at V and 8 bases at J, with 19 bases between the two ends. The CDR3 reads CASSTTQAVGEKLFF. The CDR3 nucleotides are TGTGCCAGCAGTACTACCCAGGCCGTCGGGGAAAAACTGTTTTTT.

The chain uses TRBV7-2 and TRBJ2-1; 10 bases are a match to TRBD2. The V gene's germline CDR1 is SGHTA and CDR2 FQGNSA. Unmatched junction bases numbered 3, after V lost 1 base and J lost 6 bases. This CDR3 contains 15 residues. The chain's CDR3 is CASSLGSGGFNEQFF. Written as DNA, the CDR3 is TGTGCCAGCAGCTTAGGTAGCGGGGGGTTCAATGAGCAGTTCTTC. Combining the CDR3 with reference TRBV7-2 and TRBJ2-1 gives the whole variable domain GAGVSQSPSNKVTEKGKDVELRCDPISGHTALYWYRQSLGQGLEFLIYFQGNSAPDKSGLPSDRFSAERTGGSVSTLTIQRTQQEDSAVYLCASSLGSGGFNEQFFGPGTRLTVL.

The chain is built from TRBV7-8 and TRBJ2-1, with D tentatively TRBD2 (7 bases). V lost 5 bases, J lost 2 bases, and 19 bases lay in between. This CDR3 spans 17 amino acids. Germline values: CDR1 SGHVS, CDR2 FQNEAQ. CDR3 DNA: TGTGCCAGCAGCCGAGGGCAGCCGGGGGGCACCTACAATGAGCAGTTCTTC. Its protein is CASSRGQPGGTYNEQFF.

The gene calls are TRBV4-2 and TRBJ1-3; 7 nucleotides agree with TRBD1. V trimming: 4 bases; J trimming: 2 bases; junction bases outside the gene matches: 2. The CDR3 extends over 14 amino acids. The germline CDR1 and CDR2 sequences are LGHNA and YNFKEQ. In DNA, the CDR3 is TGTGCCAGCAGCCTGGGACAGCCTGGAAACACCATATATTTT. Protein sequence: CASSLGQPGNTIYF.

CDR3 nucleotide sequence: TGTGCCATCAGTGAGTCTGGGGGGTCCTATGGCTACACCTTC. Its translation is CAISESGGSYGYTF. The rearrangement uses TRBV10-3 and TRBJ1-2; weak D call: TRBD1 (5 bases). Germline assignment: CDR1 ENHRY and CDR2 SYGVKD. The CDR3 runs 14 residues. V was cut by 0 bases and J by 4 bases, with 9 bases left in between.

V and J are TRBV5-1 and TRBJ2-2; TRBD2 matches 9 bases. There are 14 residues in the CDR3. Per germline, CDR1 SGHRS and CDR2 YFSETQ. V lost 0 bases and J lost 7; bases outside the gene matches: 1. This CDR3 reads CASSLALAGGELFF. Written as DNA, the CDR3 is TGCGCCAGCAGCTTGGCACTAGCGGGCGGGGAGCTGTTTTTT.

This clone appeared a few times. The chain uses TRBV20-1 and TRBJ1-2; no definite D call. The CDR3 consists of 11 residues. The germline gives CDR1 DFQATT, CDR2 SNEGSKA (reference sequence). Trimming stripped 6 bases from V and 4 bases from J, with 9 bases between. The CDR3 DNA sequence: TGCAGTGCGGGGTATGGCTATGGCTACACCTTC. It specifies CSAGYGYGYTF.

Concerning this clone itself: Sequence at one end of the junction differs from germline and may be a read error. J is TRBJ2-3 and V is TRBV7-2, with no clear D. The germline V gene has CDR1 SGHTA and CDR2 FQGNSA. The CDR3 extends over 12 amino acids. CDR3 loop: CASSLDRIERDF. The CDR3 nucleotides read TGTGCCAGCAGCTTAGATCGGATTGAAAGGGATTTT. Filled out from reference TRBV7-2 and TRBJ2-3, the complete variable domain reads GAGVSQSPSNKVTEKGKDVELRCDPISGHTALYWYRQSLGQGLEFLIYFQGNSAPDKSGLPSDRFSAERTGGSVSTLTIQRTQQEDSAVYLCASSLDRIERDFGPGTRLTVL.

The chain couples TRBV14 to TRBJ2-2; D remains unclear. The ends were cut back, 0 bases at V and 2 bases at J, with 4 bases in the middle. Germline V CDR1 and CDR2: SGHDN, FVKESK. The CDR3 is 14 amino acids. For the CDR3, the DNA is TGTGCCAGCAGCCAAGATCTTAACACCGGGGAGCTGTTTTTT. This gives the protein CASSQDLNTGELFF. Variable domain in full (rest from reference TRBV14 and TRBJ2-2): EAGVTQFPSHSVIEKGQTVTLRCDPISGHDNLYWYRRVMGKEIKFLLHFVKESKQDESGMPNNRFLAERTGGTYSTLKVQPAELEDSGVYFCASSQDLNTGELFFGEGSRLTVL.

The chain links TRBV30 to TRBJ2-5, with D perhaps TRBD2 (5 bases). Germline CDR1 and CDR2: GTSNPN and SVGIG (reference sequence). The CDR3 spans 13 residues. Trimming cost V 0 bases and J 2 bases, with 7 bases left between them. CDR3 nucleotide sequence: TGTGCCTGGAGTGTGCGGGTACAAGAGACCCAGTACTTC. This translates into CAWSVRVQETQYF.

This clone has only a few counts. V is TRBV9 and J is TRBJ1-4; 9 bases fit TRBD1. The trim removed 3 bases at V and 5 bases at J, leaving 8 bases unmatched. Germline values: CDR1 SGDLS, CDR2 YYNGEE. CDR3 length: 16 amino acids. CDR3 DNA sequence: TGTGCCAGCAGCGGCCTGAGACAGGGGGGAAATGAAAAACTGTTTTTT. It codes for CASSGLRQGGNEKLFF.

This clone was found a few times. The chain employs TRBV5-4 and TRBJ2-1, with 12 bases identical to TRBD2. This CDR3 is 16 amino acids long. Germline loops: CDR1 SGHNT, CDR2 YYREEE (reference sequence). J was trimmed by 9 bases and V by 1 base; bases with no gene match: 8. The CDR3 bases are TGTGCCAGCAGCTTGAAACTAGCGGGGGGATATGGTGAGCAGTTCTTC. Protein: CASSLKLAGGYGEQFF. The full variable domain, its missing parts supplied by reference TRBV5-4 and TRBJ2-1, is ETGVTQSPTHLIKTRGQQVTLRCSSQSGHNTVSWYQQALGQGPQFIFQYYREEENGRGNFPPRFSGLQFPNYSSELNVNALELDDSALYLCASSLKLAGGYGEQFFGPGTRLTVL.

The chain employs TRBV6-5 and TRBJ1-4, with TRBD1 matching over 9 bases. The J segment lost 6 bases and the V segment lost 5 bases, leaving 4 bases of the junction unmatched. The CDR3 loop spans 14 amino acids. CDR1 and CDR2 from the germline V gene are MNHEY and SVGAGI. The CDR3 coding sequence is TGTGCCAGCAGTCATACAGGGGGCGATGAAAAACTGTTTTTT. Protein: CASSHTGGDEKLFF.